The table lists the clone carrying this T cell receptor (beta chain) with many counts. Its antigen is undetermined. TCRdb independently ran MiXCR on the reads; one entry per CDR3 protein. The table has roughly 170,000 distinct CDR3 sequences, roughly a fifth seen once. Germline V gives CDR1 SNHLY, CDR2 FYNNEI. The CDR3 consists of 17 residues. Trimming cost V 6 bases and J 3 bases; bases outside gene matches: 11. The data were taken from a study of T cell repertoires in cytomegalovirus infection. About the study: Based on public TCR beta signatures, there were indications of CMV infection and of a matching HLA type.

The clonotype was recovered from a human donor in good health (CMV status not recorded). Some clones in this sample may be carry-over from other donors' samples. The chain has TRBV2 and TRBJ2-2; TRBD1 agrees at 9 bases. The specimen comprised CD8+ T cells from cultured PBMCs, sampled from culture after CMV antigen stimulation. CDR3 sequence (DNA): TGTGCCAGCAGCACCCTCACCTGGACAGGGGACACCGGGGAGCTGTTTTTT. Protein: CASSTLTWTGDTGELFF. Looking up the rest from reference TRBV2 and TRBJ2-2 gives the full variable domain: EPEVTQTPSHQVTQMGQEVILRCVPISNHLYFYWYRQILGQKVEFLVSFYNNEISEKSEIFDDQFSVERPDGSNFTLKIRSTKLEDSAMYFCASSTLTWTGDTGELFFGEGSRLTVL.